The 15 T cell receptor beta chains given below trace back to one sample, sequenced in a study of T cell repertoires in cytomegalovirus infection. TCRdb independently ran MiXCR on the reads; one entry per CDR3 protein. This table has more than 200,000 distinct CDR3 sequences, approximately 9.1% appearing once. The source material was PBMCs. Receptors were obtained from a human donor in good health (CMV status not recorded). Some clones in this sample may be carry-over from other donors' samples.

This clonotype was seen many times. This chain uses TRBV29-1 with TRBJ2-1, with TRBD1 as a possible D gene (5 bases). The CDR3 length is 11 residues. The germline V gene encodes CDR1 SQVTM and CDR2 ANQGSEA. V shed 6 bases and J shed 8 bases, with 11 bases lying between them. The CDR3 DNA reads TGCAGCGTCGATGGGGCTTATGAGCAGTTCTTC. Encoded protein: CSVDGAYEQFF.

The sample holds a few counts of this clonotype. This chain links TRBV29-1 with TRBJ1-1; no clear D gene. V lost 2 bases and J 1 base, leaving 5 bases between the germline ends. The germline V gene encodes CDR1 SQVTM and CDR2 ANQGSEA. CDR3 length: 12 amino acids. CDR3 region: CSVEQRNTEAFF. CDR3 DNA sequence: TGCAGCGTTGAACAGAGGAACACTGAAGCTTTCTTT.

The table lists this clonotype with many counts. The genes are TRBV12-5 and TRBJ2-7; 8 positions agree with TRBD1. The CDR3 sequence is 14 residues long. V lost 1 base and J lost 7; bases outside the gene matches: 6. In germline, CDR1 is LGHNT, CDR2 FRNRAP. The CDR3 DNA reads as TGTGCTAGTGGTTTGGGACAGGGGCTTCAAGAGCAGTACTTC. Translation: CASGLGQGLQEQYF.

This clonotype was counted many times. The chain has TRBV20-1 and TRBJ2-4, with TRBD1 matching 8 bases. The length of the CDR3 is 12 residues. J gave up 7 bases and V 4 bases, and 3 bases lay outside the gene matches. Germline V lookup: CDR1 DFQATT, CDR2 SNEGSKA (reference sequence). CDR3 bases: TGCAGTGCTACAGGGGGCGGGAACATTCAGTACTTC. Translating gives CSATGGGNIQYF.

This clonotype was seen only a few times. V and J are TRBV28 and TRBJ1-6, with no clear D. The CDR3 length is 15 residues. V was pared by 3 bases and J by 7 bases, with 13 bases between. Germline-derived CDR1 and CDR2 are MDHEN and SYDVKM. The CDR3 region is CASSLPGRRNSPLHF. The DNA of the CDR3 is TGTGCCAGCAGTTTGCCAGGACGGAGGAATTCACCCCTCCACTTT.

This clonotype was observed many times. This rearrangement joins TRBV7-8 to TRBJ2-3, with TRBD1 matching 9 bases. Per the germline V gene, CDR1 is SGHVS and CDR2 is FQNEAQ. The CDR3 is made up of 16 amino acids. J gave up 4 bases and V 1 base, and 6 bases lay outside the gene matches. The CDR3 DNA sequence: TGTGCCAGCAGCTTAGGGGGGACAGGGAAGGCAGATACGCAGTATTTT. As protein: CASSLGGTGKADTQYF.

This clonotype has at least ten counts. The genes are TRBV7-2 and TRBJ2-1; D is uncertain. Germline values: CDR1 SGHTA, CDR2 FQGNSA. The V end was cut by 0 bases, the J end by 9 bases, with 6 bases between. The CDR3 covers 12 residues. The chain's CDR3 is CASSLAIPEQFF. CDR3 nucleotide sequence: TGTGCCAGCAGCTTAGCGATTCCTGAGCAGTTCTTC. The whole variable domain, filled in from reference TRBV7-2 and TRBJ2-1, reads GAGVSQSPSNKVTEKGKDVELRCDPISGHTALYWYRQSLGQGLEFLIYFQGNSAPDKSGLPSDRFSAERTGGSVSTLTIQRTQQEDSAVYLCASSLAIPEQFFGPGTRLTVL.

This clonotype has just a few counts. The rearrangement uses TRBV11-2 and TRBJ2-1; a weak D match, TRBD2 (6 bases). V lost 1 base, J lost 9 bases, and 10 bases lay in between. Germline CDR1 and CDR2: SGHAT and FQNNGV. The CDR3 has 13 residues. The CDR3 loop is CASSLAQGGEQFF. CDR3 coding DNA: TGTGCCAGCAGCTTAGCTCAGGGAGGTGAGCAGTTCTTC. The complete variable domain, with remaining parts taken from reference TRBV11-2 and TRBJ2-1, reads EAGVAQSPRYKIIEKRQSVAFWCNPISGHATLYWYQQILGQGPKLLIQFQNNGVVDDSQLPKDRFSAERLKGVDSTLKIQPAKLEDSAVYLCASSLAQGGEQFFGPGTRLTVL.

CDR3 DNA sequence: TGTGCCAGCAGCTTAGACTCCGGAACAGGGGGCTACACCTTC. Amino acid sequence: CASSLDSGTGGYTF. This chain uses TRBV11-3 with TRBJ1-2, with D possibly TRBD1 on 6 matching bases. This CDR3 has 14 residues. V was shortened by 0 bases and J by 8 bases, with 13 bases between the two germline ends. Germline CDR1 SGHNT, CDR2 YENEEA.

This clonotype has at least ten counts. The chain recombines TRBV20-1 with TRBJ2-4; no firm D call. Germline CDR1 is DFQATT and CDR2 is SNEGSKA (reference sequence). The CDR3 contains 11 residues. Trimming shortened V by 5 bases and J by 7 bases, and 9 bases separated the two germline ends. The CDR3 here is CSAALHNIQYF. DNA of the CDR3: TGCAGTGCTGCGCTCCATAACATTCAGTACTTC.

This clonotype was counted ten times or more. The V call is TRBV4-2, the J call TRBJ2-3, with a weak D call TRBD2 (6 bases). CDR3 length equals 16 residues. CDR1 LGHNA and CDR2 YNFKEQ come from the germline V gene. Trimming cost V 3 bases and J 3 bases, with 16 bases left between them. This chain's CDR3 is CASSQEGPPRTDTQYF. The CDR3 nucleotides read TGTGCCAGCAGCCAGGAGGGGCCCCCCCGGACAGATACGCAGTATTTT.

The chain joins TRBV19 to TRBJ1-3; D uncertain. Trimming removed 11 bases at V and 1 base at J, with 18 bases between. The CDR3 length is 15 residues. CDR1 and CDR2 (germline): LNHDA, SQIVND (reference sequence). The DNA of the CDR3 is TGTGCCGCCCAATCCGGCCCGAAGTCTGGAAACACCATATATTTT. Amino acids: CAAQSGPKSGNTIYF.

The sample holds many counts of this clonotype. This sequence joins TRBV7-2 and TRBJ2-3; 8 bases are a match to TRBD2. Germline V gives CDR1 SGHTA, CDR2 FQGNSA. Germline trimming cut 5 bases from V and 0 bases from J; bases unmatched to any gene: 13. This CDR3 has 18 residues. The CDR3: CASSPRASGRPSTDTQYF. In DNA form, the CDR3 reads TGTGCCAGCAGCCCCCGGGCTAGCGGGCGCCCTAGCACAGATACGCAGTATTTT.

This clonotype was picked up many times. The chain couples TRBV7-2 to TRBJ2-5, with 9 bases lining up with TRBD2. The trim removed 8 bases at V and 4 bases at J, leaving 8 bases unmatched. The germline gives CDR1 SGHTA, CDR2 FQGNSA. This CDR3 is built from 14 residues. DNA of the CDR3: TGTGCCAGCGCTTTTAGCGGGAGTGCAGAGACCCAGTACTTC. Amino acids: CASAFSGSAETQYF. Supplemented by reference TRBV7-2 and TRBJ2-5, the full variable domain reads GAGVSQSPSNKVTEKGKDVELRCDPISGHTALYWYRQSLGQGLEFLIYFQGNSAPDKSGLPSDRFSAERTGGSVSTLTIQRTQQEDSAVYLCASAFSGSAETQYFGPGTRLLVL.

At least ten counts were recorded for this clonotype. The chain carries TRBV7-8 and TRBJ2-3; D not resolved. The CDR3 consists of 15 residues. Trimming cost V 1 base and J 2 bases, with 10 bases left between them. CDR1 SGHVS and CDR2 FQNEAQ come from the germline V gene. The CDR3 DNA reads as TGTGCCAGCAGCTTAGGGCTACCCCCCACAGATACGCAGTATTTT. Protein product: CASSLGLPPTDTQYF. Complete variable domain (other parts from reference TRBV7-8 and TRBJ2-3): GAGVSQSPRYKVAKRGQDVALRCDPISGHVSLFWYQQALGQGPEFLTYFQNEAQLDKSGLPSDRFFAERPEGSVSTLKIQRTQQEDSAVYLCASSLGLPPTDTQYFGPGTRLTVL.